This TCR beta chain was documented in a study of T cell clonality in common variable immunodeficiency. Points from the study as a whole: In common variable immunodeficiency, TCR beta chains reportedly carried fewer deletions and N-nucleotide insertions. Fewer TCRbeta clones were shared among CVID subjects than controls.

Only a few counts were recorded for this clone. Its antigen is not known. Read coverage stops 3 residues before the CDR3 terminus; the germline J gene supplies the remainder. CVID and control samples used equivalent genomic DNA input. TCRdb keeps only in-frame clones here, not all; method: immunoSEQ multiplex PCR. The sample is made up of about 40,000 clones, none counted only once. CDR3 length: 14 residues. Germline V gene data show CDR1 as SNHLY and CDR2 as FYNNEI. The chain couples TRBV2 to TRBJ2-3; 8 positions agree with TRBD2. This receptor was obtained from a person aged 18 to 70 in good health. Material for sequencing was peripheral blood mononuclear cells. CDR3 sequence reads: CASSVGGARQPQYF. Incomplete CDR3 DNA: TGTGCCAGCAGTGTCGGGGGGGCAAGGCAGCCG.